This T cell receptor (beta chain) was identified in a study of monozygotic twins with inflammatory bowel disease. Study findings and constraints: Treatment differences in immunosuppression may have added variability to the repertoires of patients.

About this clonotype: Its antigen remains unknown.

Amplification of TCRalpha and TCRbeta cDNA involved two nested PCRs that ran for about 17 and 10 cycles. Reanalyzing the 5' RACE reads, TCRdb keeps one entry per CDR3 protein, without DNA. The sample table includes around 370,000 distinct CDR3 sequences. Germline assignment: CDR1 SGHTA and CDR2 FQGNSA. This CDR3 spans 15 amino acids. This receptor was obtained from a human donor with ulcerative colitis or Crohn's disease, or a healthy co-twin of an affected twin (not recorded which). The sample was blood. V and J are TRBV7-2 and TRBJ2-1; TCRdb indicates TRBD1, and absent DNA this call remains unverified. CDR3 region: CASGKYRGRDNEQFF.